This entry lists 21 T cell receptor beta chains sequenced from one sample in a study of T cell repertoires in cytomegalovirus infection. No antigen has been identified for these receptors. TCRdb analysed the reads with MiXCR anew, one entry per CDR3 protein. The data show some 800,000 distinct CDR3 sequences, about 30% seen once. The specimen comprised cultured CD8+ T cells from PBMCs, sampled from culture after CMV antigen stimulation. The receptors shown here come from a human donor in good health (CMV status not recorded). Some clones in this sample may be carry-over from other donors' samples.

This chain connects TRBV27 to TRBJ2-5, with TRBD2 as a possible D gene (5 bases). Trimming stripped 0 bases from V and 5 bases from J, with 10 bases between. The length of the CDR3 is 14 residues. Germline V gene lookup returns CDR1 MNHEY and CDR2 SMNVEV (reference sequence). DNA for the CDR3: TGTGCCAGCAGTTTATCGAGAGGGATTGAGACCCAGTACTTC. Amino acids: CASSLSRGIETQYF.

This clonotype was counted a few times. The CDR3 protein is CASSLNMNEAFF. In nucleotides, the CDR3 is TGTGCCAGCAGTCTAAACATGAATGAAGCTTTCTTT. The chain couples TRBV12-3 or TRBV12-4 to TRBJ1-1; D remains unclear. The V end lost 5 bases, the J end lost 7 bases, and 11 bases lay between the germline ends. The CDR3 contains 12 residues.

The chain has TRBV20-1 and TRBJ2-7; 14 nucleotides line up with TRBD2. J lost 5 bases, V lost 5 bases, and 8 bases had no gene match. Germline assignment: CDR1 DFQATT and CDR2 SNEGSKA (reference sequence). This CDR3 has 15 amino acids. CDR3 in amino acids: CSASRTSGGLDEQYF. DNA for the CDR3: TGCAGTGCTTCCCGGACTAGCGGGGGGCTCGACGAGCAGTACTTC.

V is TRBV20-1 and J is TRBJ2-3; 11 bases align to TRBD1. V was pared by 3 bases and J by 2 bases, with 13 bases of the junction left unmatched. The CDR3 is 18 residues long. Germline V gene data show CDR1 as DFQATT and CDR2 as SNEGSKA (reference sequence). CDR3 DNA sequence: TGCAGTGCTAGTGCGGACAGGGGGCGCATTTTCCTCACAGATACGCAGTATTTT. Protein product: CSASADRGRIFLTDTQYF.

The rearrangement links TRBV11-2 to TRBJ2-1; 7 nucleotides agree with TRBD1. There are 15 residues in the CDR3. CDR1 and CDR2 from the germline V gene are SGHAT and FQNNGV. Germline trimming cut 5 bases from V and 0 bases from J; bases unmatched to any gene: 4. In DNA form, the CDR3 reads TGTGCCAGCAGCCATCGGACAGGCTCCTACAATGAGCAGTTCTTC. Protein product: CASSHRTGSYNEQFF.

The CDR3 protein is CASSQDSILVRDGYTF. Written as DNA, the CDR3 is TGCGCCAGCAGCCAAGATTCAATATTGGTCAGGGATGGCTACACCTTC. The chain couples TRBV4-3 to TRBJ1-2, with D maybe TRBD1 (5 bases). Germline V gene sequence: CDR1 LGHNA, CDR2 YSLEER. CDR3 length: 16 amino acids. Trimming stripped 0 bases from V and 6 bases from J, with 17 bases between.

This clonotype showed up just a few times. V and J are TRBV14 and TRBJ1-3; D gene ambiguous. CDR3 length equals 17 residues. Per the germline V gene, CDR1 is SGHDN and CDR2 is FVKESK. Between the trimmed V and J ends, which lost 2 bases and 4 bases, there was a span of 18 bases. The CDR3 loop is CASSQMSYREAGNTIYF. CDR3 bases: TGTGCCAGCAGCCAAATGTCCTATCGAGAGGCGGGAAACACCATATATTTT.

This clonotype was counted between two and nine times. The chain combines TRBV6-1 with TRBJ2-1, with TRBD2 as a possible D gene (6 bases). Germline CDR1 and CDR2: MNHNS and SASEGT. Trimming left V 7 bases short and J 0 bases short, with 37 bases between. The CDR3 sequence is 23 residues long. CDR3 region: CASKPGPYYLADILPSSYNEQFF. The CDR3 nucleotides read TGTGCCAGCAAACCGGGACCCTACTACTTAGCGGACATTCTTCCAAGCTCCTACAATGAGCAGTTCTTC.

As concerns this clonotype: A far larger clone is one base from this, pointing to a likely read error. The chain recombines TRBV7-4 with TRBJ1-5, with D perhaps matching TRBD1 (6 bases). This CDR3 contains 14 residues. Germline V gene lookup returns CDR1 SGHVT and CDR2 SQSDAQ. CDR3 bases: TGTGCCAGCAGCCTAGGGGGGGTAAATCCGCCCCAGCATTTT. Translation gives CASSLGGVNPPQHF.

At least ten counts were recorded for this clonotype. The chain joins TRBV4-1 to TRBJ1-1; D uncertain. Germline V gene sequence: CDR1 MGHRA, CDR2 YSYEKL. This CDR3 contains 13 residues. V gave up 3 bases and J gave up 5 bases, with 10 bases separating them. The CDR3 protein is CASSQEEGTEAFF. Written as DNA, the CDR3 is TGCGCCAGCAGCCAGGAAGAAGGAACTGAAGCTTTCTTT.

V usage is TRBV3-1 and J usage is TRBJ2-3, with D perhaps TRBD2 (5 bases). Trimming stripped 6 bases from V and 2 bases from J, with 21 bases between. CDR3 length: 17 amino acids. CDR1 is LGHDT and CDR2 is YNNKEL in the germline V gene (reference sequence). CDR3 bases: TGTGCCAGCAGGGATAGAGAGGCGGGCGGTTACACAGATACGCAGTATTTT. It specifies CASRDREAGGYTDTQYF.

This clonotype occurred a few times. Written as DNA, the CDR3 is TGTGCCAGCAGGCCACCCCCGGGACAGGGAGGAACTGGGGCCAACGTCCTGACTTTC. Residues: CASRPPPGQGGTGANVLTF. The chain employs TRBV6-1 and TRBJ2-6; TRBD1 matches 9 bases. The CDR3 covers 19 residues. Germline assignment: CDR1 MNHNS and CDR2 SASEGT. V gave up 6 bases and J gave up 2 bases; unmatched junction bases: 14.

This clonotype came up a few times. V and J are TRBV5-4 and TRBJ1-4; D remains unclear. The germline V gene has CDR1 SGHNT and CDR2 YYREEE (reference sequence). V was trimmed by 3 bases and J by 0 bases, leaving 15 bases between them. The CDR3 consists of 17 residues. The CDR3 region has the DNA TGTGCCAGCAGCTCAAACCACGCAGGCTCAACTAATGAAAAACTGTTTTTT. Translated: CASSSNHAGSTNEKLFF.

The J gene is TRBJ2-7, the V gene TRBV6-2 or TRBV6-3, with TRBD1 as a possible D gene (5 bases). The germline CDR1 and CDR2 sequences are MNHEY and SVGEGT. Trimming removed 3 bases from V and 6 bases from J, with 12 bases in between. The CDR3 covers 13 residues. The CDR3 nucleotides are TGTGCCAGCAGTTATTATCGGCAGGGCGAGCAGTACGTC. Its translation: CASSYYRQGEQYV.

This clonotype was recorded a few times. This chain links TRBV27 with TRBJ1-6; tentatively, D is TRBD1 (6 bases). The germline V gene has CDR1 MNHEY and CDR2 SMNVEV (reference sequence). The V and J ends lost 2 bases and 7 bases respectively, with 12 bases between them. The CDR3 runs 15 residues. The CDR3 is CASSLRDQGNSPLHF. The CDR3 DNA is TGTGCCAGCAGTTTAAGAGATCAGGGGAATTCACCCCTCCACTTT.

The chain carries TRBV7-9 and TRBJ2-7; 7 nucleotides line up with TRBD2. CDR1 is SEHNR, CDR2 FQNEAQ, per germline (reference sequence). CDR3 length: 13 amino acids. The ends lost 5 bases at V and 4 bases at J; junction bases unmatched: 5. The CDR3 sequence is CASSRSGAYEQYF. DNA for the CDR3: TGTGCCAGCAGCCGAAGCGGGGCTTACGAGCAGTACTTC.

The V and J genes are TRBV6-8 and TRBJ2-5; 8 bases match TRBD2. V lost 6 bases to trimming and J lost 1 base; unmatched junction nucleotides: 10. This CDR3 contains 16 residues. Germline V lookup: CDR1 MNHGY, CDR2 SAAAGT. CDR3 DNA sequence: TGTGCCAGCAGCCCTGAAAGCGGGGGAGGCCAAGAGACCCAGTACTTC. Translation: CASSPESGGGQETQYF.

The sample holds a few counts of this clonotype. The gene calls are TRBV7-6 and TRBJ2-3, with D perhaps matching TRBD2 (5 bases). In germline, CDR1 is SGHVS, CDR2 FNYEAQ. This CDR3 is built from 14 residues. V lost 3 bases to trimming and J lost 2 bases, with 9 bases between them. The CDR3 protein is CASSFPSLTDTQYF. The DNA for the CDR3 is TGTGCCAGCAGCTTCCCTAGCCTCACAGATACGCAGTATTTT.

With regard to this clonotype: With a much larger clone just one base away, this may be a read error. The CDR3 bases are TGTGCCAGCAGTGAACTGGGTCGCTTTGATGAGCAGTTCTTC. Its protein product is CASSELGRFDEQFF. The V gene is TRBV6-1, the J gene TRBJ2-1, with D unresolved. The germline V and J ends were trimmed by 2 bases and 8 bases, with 13 bases remaining between them. Germline assignment: CDR1 MNHNS and CDR2 SASEGT. The CDR3 length is 14 residues.

This clonotype has ten or more counts. The genes are TRBV7-8 and TRBJ1-5; D is ambiguous. Between the trimmed V and J ends, which lost 1 base and 5 bases, there was a span of 9 bases. The CDR3 contains 14 residues. The V gene's germline CDR1 is SGHVS and CDR2 FQNEAQ. The chain's CDR3 is CASSLGTSDQPQHF. In nucleotides, the CDR3 is TGTGCCAGCAGCTTAGGAACGTCGGATCAGCCCCAGCATTTT.

This clonotype was observed once. The rearrangement uses TRBV19 and TRBJ2-2, with D perhaps being TRBD1 or TRBD2 (5 bases each). The germline CDR1 and CDR2 sequences are LNHDA and SQIVND (reference sequence). CDR3 size: 15 residues. Trimming left V 3 bases short and J 0 bases short, with 8 bases between. CDR3 DNA sequence: TGTGCCAGTAGTATTCGGGGCCCGAACACCGGGGAGCTGTTTTTT. Translating it yields CASSIRGPNTGELFF.